Listed here are 24 T cell receptor beta chains from one sample, sequenced in a study of low-dose radiotherapy and immunotherapy resistance in tumors. cDNA synthesis used a TRAV/TRBV-specific primer set for both chains. TCRs were put through around 20 PCR cycles of amplification with Phusion. A constant-region primer and the V-primer adapter served as the primer pair. Each CDR3 protein is one row after TCRdb ran MiXCR on the reads. This table holds about 12,000 distinct CDR3 sequences, 76% found once. The receptor source for this set is a human donor with advanced metastatic prostate, ovarian, gallbladder or colorectal cancer (not recorded which). This table probably holds off-target reads from a library built for another chain.

CDR3: CAHSGPQRSYEQYF. In nucleotides, the CDR3 is TGTGCCCATAGTGGGCCGCAGCGGAGCTACGAGCAGTACTTC. The V gene is TRBV28, the J gene TRBJ2-7, with D maybe TRBD2 (5 bases). V lost 11 bases, J lost 3 bases, and 20 bases lay in between. Per germline, CDR1 MDHEN and CDR2 SYDVKM. This CDR3 is built from 14 residues.

This clonotype showed up just once. This chain uses TRBV28 with TRBJ2-7, with TRBD2 matching 8 bases. This CDR3 spans 15 amino acids. Germline values: CDR1 MDHEN, CDR2 SYDVKM. With 1 base clipped from V and 0 bases from J, the junction kept 2 bases outside the gene matches. CDR3 bases: TGTGCCAGCAGTTTATTTGGACTAGCCTCCTACGAGCAGTACTTC. Translation gives CASSLFGLASYEQYF.

This chain links TRBV19 with TRBJ2-2; 9 bases agree with TRBD2. The germline V gene has CDR1 LNHDA and CDR2 SQIVND (reference sequence). V shed 7 bases, J shed 4 bases, and the junction held 10 bases outside the gene matches. The CDR3 has 16 residues. The CDR3 bases are TGTGCCAGTATGAGGCGGGAGGGCCCGGGCACCGGGGAGCTGTTTTTT. Residues: CASMRREGPGTGELFF.

The rearrangement links TRBV10-3 to TRBJ2-1, with D perhaps matching TRBD1 or TRBD2 (5 bases each). Deletions cut 8 bases from V and 6 bases from J, with 14 bases between. This CDR3 spans 13 amino acids. Germline assignment: CDR1 ENHRY and CDR2 SYGVKD. The CDR3 DNA follows: TGTGCCATCCGGGACCGGGCACTCAATGAGCAGTTCTTC. It yields the protein CAIRDRALNEQFF.

The V call is TRBV7-9, the J call TRBJ2-7; TRBD1 might be the D (5 bases). Trimming removed 7 bases from V and 6 bases from J, with 19 bases in between. Germline CDR1 is SEHNR and CDR2 is FQNEAQ (reference sequence). This CDR3 comprises 14 residues. The CDR3 region is CASIPQASSSEQYF. CDR3 bases: TGTGCCAGCATACCACAGGCCAGCTCCAGCGAGCAGTACTTC.

Of note for this clonotype: One end of the junction is discordant with germline, which a read error may explain. The chain combines TRBV6-2 or TRBV6-3 with TRBJ1-1, with unresolved D. This CDR3 region has 14 residues. Germline V gene lookup returns CDR1 MNHEY and CDR2 SVGEGT. In nucleotides, the CDR3 is TGTGCCAGCAGTTACATCCCCATGAACAATGAAGCTTTCTTT. Translating it yields CASSYIPMNNEAFF.

This sequence joins TRBV11-3 and TRBJ2-1; weak D call: TRBD2 (5 bases). Germline V lookup: CDR1 SGHNT, CDR2 YENEEA. V was pared by 4 bases and J by 2 bases, with 12 bases between. The CDR3 loop spans 15 amino acids. The CDR3 DNA follows: TGTGCCAGCAGCTCCAGCGGAGAGGCCTACAATGAGCAGTTCTTC. This gives the protein CASSSSGEAYNEQFF.

J is TRBJ2-3 and V is TRBV20-1; 10 nucleotides align to TRBD2. CDR3 size: 18 residues. Germline V gene sequence: CDR1 DFQATT, CDR2 SNEGSKA (reference sequence). After removal of 2 bases from V and 0 bases from J, the junction contained 11 bases not matched to a gene. The chain's CDR3 is CSARSLAGVKGSTDTQYF. As DNA, the CDR3 is TGCAGTGCTAGATCGCTAGCGGGAGTCAAGGGTAGCACAGATACGCAGTATTTT.

This CDR3 reads CASSYVSGYEQYF. CDR3 in DNA: TGTGCCAGCAGTTACGTTTCGGGCTACGAGCAGTACTTC. The chain employs TRBV6-2 or TRBV6-3 and TRBJ2-7; no reliable D call. The CDR3 consists of 13 residues. V shed 2 bases and J shed 3 bases, with 8 bases lying between them. Germline CDR1 reads MNHEY; CDR2 reads SVGEGT.

The chain is built from TRBV5-5 and TRBJ2-3; 8 positions agree with TRBD2. V shed 3 bases and J 4 bases; nucleotides not matched to a gene: 7. The germline CDR1 and CDR2 sequences are SGHKS and YYEKEE (reference sequence). The CDR3 covers 15 residues. The CDR3 DNA reads TGTGCCAGCAGCTCGAGAGCGGGAGTAGCAGATACGCAGTATTTT. It specifies CASSSRAGVADTQYF.

V and J are TRBV7-2 and TRBJ2-5; D call uncertain. Germline CDR1 and CDR2: SGHTA and FQGNSA. The CDR3 has 16 amino acids. The V gene lost 1 base and the J gene lost 5 bases, with 17 bases spanning the gap. The CDR3 loop is CASSLVASLTSETQYF. CDR3 in DNA: TGTGCCAGCAGCTTAGTCGCCAGTCTGACTTCGGAGACCCAGTACTTC.

This clonotype was counted between two and nine times. The gene calls are TRBV4-1 and TRBJ2-2; 10 bases are shared with TRBD2. There are 16 residues in the CDR3. J lost 1 base, V lost 1 base, and 0 bases had no gene match. Germline V CDR1 and CDR2: MGHRA, YSYEKL. Written as DNA, the CDR3 is TGCGCCAGCAGCCAAGGACTAGCGGGGAACACCGGGGAGCTGTTTTTT. It specifies CASSQGLAGNTGELFF.

This clonotype has more than one count but fewer than ten. The V gene is TRBV28, the J gene TRBJ1-2; D is unresolved. Germline CDR1 reads MDHEN; CDR2 reads SYDVKM. The V end lost 4 bases, the J end lost 5 bases, and 8 bases lay between the germline ends. This CDR3 is built from 12 residues. CDR3 nucleotides: TGTGCCAGCAGTTCGCAGAGATATGGCTACACCTTC. It specifies CASSSQRYGYTF.

This chain connects TRBV3-1 to TRBJ2-7; 9 bases are shared with TRBD1. This CDR3 comprises 15 residues. From germline, CDR1 is LGHDT and CDR2 YNNKEL (reference sequence). The junction had 4 bases not matched to a gene; V was cut back by 2 bases and J by 2 bases. The CDR3 loop is CASSQWGQGPYEQYF. CDR3 sequence (DNA): TGTGCCAGCAGCCAATGGGGACAGGGCCCCTACGAGCAGTACTTC.

This clonotype appeared a few times. This chain joins TRBV14 and TRBJ2-5; perhaps D is TRBD1 or TRBD2 (5 bases each). Germline V gene sequence: CDR1 SGHDN, CDR2 FVKESK. This CDR3 is 16 amino acids long. Trimming removed 4 bases at V and 5 bases at J, with 20 bases between. The CDR3 sequence: CASSRALVGGAETQYF. CDR3 DNA: TGTGCCAGCAGCCGGGCCCTGGTTGGGGGAGCGGAGACCCAGTACTTC.

This sequence joins TRBV7-2 and TRBJ1-5, with 8 nucleotides matching TRBD1. Germline assignment: CDR1 SGHTA and CDR2 FQGNSA. After removal of 5 bases from V and 7 bases from J, the junction contained 4 bases not matched to a gene. There are 13 residues in the CDR3. The CDR3, as DNA: TGTGCCAGCAGCCAGGGGGCTCGGCAGCCCCAGCATTTT. It encodes CASSQGARQPQHF.

This clonotype is a singleton in its sample. Mismatch with germline at one junction end may stem from a read error. V is TRBV6-2 or TRBV6-3 and J is TRBJ2-5; D not resolved. CDR1 MNHEY and CDR2 SVGEGT come from the germline V gene. CDR3 size: 11 residues. This chain's CDR3 is CASIYQETQYF. DNA of the CDR3: TGTGCCAGCATTTACCAAGAGACCCAGTACTTC.

The J gene is TRBJ2-3, the V gene TRBV28; possible D gene TRBD2, 6 bases. The CDR3 runs 14 residues. CDR1 MDHEN and CDR2 SYDVKM come from the germline V gene. The V gene lost 5 bases and the J gene lost 3 bases, with 12 bases spanning the gap. CDR3 DNA: TGTGCCAGCAGTATGGCAGGGAGGACAGATACGCAGTATTTT. It codes for CASSMAGRTDTQYF.

This sequence joins TRBV2 and TRBJ2-5, with 11 bases that match TRBD1. With 6 bases clipped from V and 5 bases from J, the junction kept 8 bases outside the gene matches. Germline V lookup: CDR1 SNHLY, CDR2 FYNNEI. The CDR3 sequence is 15 residues long. CDR3 amino acids: CASSGRTGGGETQYF. The CDR3 nucleotides are TGTGCCAGCAGCGGGCGGACAGGGGGCGGGGAGACCCAGTACTTC.

This clonotype appeared a few times. The chain employs TRBV24-1 and TRBJ2-1; tentatively, D is TRBD1 (6 bases). CDR3 length: 16 residues. V gave up 3 bases and J gave up 0 bases, with 11 bases separating them. Germline CDR1 KGHDR, CDR2 SFDVKD. The CDR3 bases are TGTGCCACCAGTGATCCGCAGGGGACCTCCTACAATGAGCAGTTCTTC. It specifies CATSDPQGTSYNEQFF.

V is TRBV29-1 and J is TRBJ1-4; weak D call: TRBD1 (5 bases). The CDR3 has 13 amino acids. The V and J ends lost 5 bases and 4 bases respectively, with 11 bases between them. Germline CDR1 is SQVTM and CDR2 is ANQGSEA. CDR3 protein: CSVSTAFNEKLFF. In DNA, the CDR3 is TGCAGCGTTTCGACAGCTTTTAATGAAAAACTGTTTTTT.

The chain has TRBV3-1 and TRBJ2-2, with D unresolved. This CDR3 spans 15 amino acids. Germline values: CDR1 LGHDT, CDR2 YNNKEL (reference sequence). The V gene lost 3 bases and the J gene lost 0 bases, with 8 bases spanning the gap. The CDR3 DNA reads TGTGCCAGCAGCCACTTCGGTCCGAACACCGGGGAGCTGTTTTTT. Protein sequence: CASSHFGPNTGELFF.

V usage is TRBV18 and J usage is TRBJ2-1; 11 bases agree with TRBD2. J lost 3 bases, V lost 3 bases, and 1 base had no gene match. The CDR3 loop spans 15 amino acids. In germline, CDR1 is KGHSH, CDR2 LQKENI. CDR3 protein: CASSPLAGGYNEQFF. The CDR3 bases are TGTGCCAGCTCACCTCTAGCGGGGGGCTACAATGAGCAGTTCTTC. The full variable domain, completed using reference TRBV18 and TRBJ2-1, is NAGVMQNPRHLVRRRGQEARLRCSPMKGHSHVYWYRQLPEEGLKFMVYLQKENIIDESGMPKERFSAEFPKEGPSILRIQQVVRGDSAAYFCASSPLAGGYNEQFFGPGTRLTVL.

The chain combines TRBV27 with TRBJ1-5, with D unclear. Trimming shortened V by 0 bases and J by 6 bases, and 9 bases separated the two germline ends. Germline CDR1 reads MNHEY; CDR2 reads SMNVEV (reference sequence). CDR3 length: 14 amino acids. CDR3 DNA: TGTGCCAGCAGTTTATCCGAAGAGCTTCAGCCCCAGCATTTT. It specifies CASSLSEELQPQHF.